The 17 T cell receptor beta chains listed next were all sequenced from one sample in a study of shared T cell receptors in the human thymus. The protocol was immunoSEQ multiplex PCR, while the TCRdb copy is restricted to in-frame clones and leaves out a portion. The profile shows approximately 660,000 clones, approximately 87% of them singletons. The sample was also linked to a second study, of human thymus T cells.

Sequencing was carried out using thymocytes. These receptor sequences come from a boy in the first two years of life with a congenital heart defect.

The V and J genes are TRBV5-4 and TRBJ2-7, with D possibly TRBD2 on 5 matching bases. Per the germline V gene, CDR1 is SGHNT and CDR2 is YYREEE (reference sequence). CDR3 length equals 15 residues. The V end was cut by 4 bases, the J end by 5 bases, with 19 bases between. This CDR3 is CASSPGKRSGNEQYF. The CDR3 DNA reads as TGTGCCAGCAGCCCCGGAAAGCGCTCGGGGAACGAGCAGTACTTC.

The chain combines TRBV29-1 with TRBJ2-7; tentative D call: TRBD2 (5 bases). Trimming removed 4 bases from V and 2 bases from J, with 9 bases in between. Looked up from germline, CDR1 is SQVTM and CDR2 is ANQGSEA. The length of the CDR3 is 12 residues. The CDR3 DNA reads TGCAGCGTTGTGGAGCGGACCTACGAGCAGTACTTC. It specifies CSVVERTYEQYF.

J is TRBJ2-3 and V is TRBV30; TRBD2 aligns across 9 bases. CDR3 length: 13 residues. The germline CDR1 and CDR2 sequences are GTSNPN and SVGIG (reference sequence). V dropped 3 bases and J dropped 4; count of bases not matched to a gene: 2. CDR3 nucleotide sequence: TGTGCCTGGAGGGCGGGGGGGGCAGATACGCAGTATTTT. This sequence encodes CAWRAGGADTQYF. The full variable domain, its missing parts supplied by reference TRBV30 and TRBJ2-3, is SQTIHQWPATLVQPVGSPLSLECTVEGTSNPNLYWYRQAAGRGLQLLFYSVGIGQISSEVPQNLSASRPQDRQFILSSKKLLLSDSGFYLCAWRAGGADTQYFGPGTRLTVL.

This clone was counted once. This chain uses TRBV28 with TRBJ1-1, with D tentatively TRBD1 (5 bases). Trimming shortened V by 5 bases and J by 3 bases, and 19 bases separated the two germline ends. This CDR3 has 16 residues. Germline CDR1 reads MDHEN; CDR2 reads SYDVKM. The CDR3 loop reads CASSLWYRGEYTEAFF. The CDR3 nucleotides are TGTGCCAGCAGTCTTTGGTATAGGGGTGAGTACACTGAAGCTTTCTTT.

The DNA for the CDR3 is TGTGCCAGTGGGGGACACGAAATTCCTAGCACAGATACGCAGTATTTT. Encoded protein: CASGGHEIPSTDTQYF. The rearrangement joins TRBV2 to TRBJ2-3, with TRBD1 as a possible D gene (6 bases). The germline V gene encodes CDR1 SNHLY and CDR2 FYNNEI. V was clipped by 9 bases and J by 0 bases, with 19 bases between them. CDR3 length: 16 residues.

This clone has just a few counts. The CDR3 DNA follows: TGTGCCAGCAGCTTAGAGCGGCCCCCTCGCTCCTACAATGAGCAGTTCTTC. Its protein product is CASSLERPPRSYNEQFF. The gene calls are TRBV7-2 and TRBJ2-1; D is perhaps TRBD2 (5 bases). Trimming cost V 1 base and J 0 bases, with 13 bases left between them. The CDR3 consists of 17 residues. Germline values: CDR1 SGHTA, CDR2 FQGNSA.

The chain carries TRBV27 and TRBJ2-7, with 11 positions matching TRBD2. Looked up from germline, CDR1 is MNHEY and CDR2 is SMNVEV (reference sequence). The CDR3 totals 15 residues. V shed 8 bases and J 3 bases; nucleotides not matched to a gene: 9. The DNA of the CDR3 is TGTGCCAGCCAACTAGCGGGAGTGGGAATCTACGAGCAGTACTTC. Its protein product is CASQLAGVGIYEQYF.

V gene TRBV27 combines with J gene TRBJ2-5; D might be TRBD1 (5 bases). Germline loops: CDR1 MNHEY, CDR2 SMNVEV (reference sequence). The V end was cut by 5 bases, the J end by 1 base, with 11 bases between. There are 14 residues in the CDR3. CDR3 sequence reads: CASSPQGAQETQYF. CDR3 in DNA: TGTGCCAGCAGTCCTCAAGGGGCCCAAGAGACCCAGTACTTC.

The V gene is TRBV5-1, the J gene TRBJ2-1, with 11 bases identical to TRBD2. V shed 4 bases and J 0 bases; nucleotides not matched to a gene: 15. The germline gives CDR1 SGHRS, CDR2 YFSETQ. This CDR3 region has 20 residues. In DNA, the CDR3 is TGCGCCAGCAGCCTGGAATTGGGACTAGCGGCCGTAAGCTCCTACAATGAGCAGTTCTTC. Its translation is CASSLELGLAAVSSYNEQFF.

This clone was seen just once. V is TRBV5-6 and J is TRBJ1-1, with 7 bases fitting TRBD1. Per the germline V gene, CDR1 is SGHDT and CDR2 is YYEEEE. Trimming removed 0 bases from V and 5 bases from J; junction bases left unmatched: 10. The CDR3 has 16 residues. The CDR3 bases are TGTGCCAGCAGCTTGGGAAGACAGGGCGAGGGGACTGAAGCTTTCTTT. Translated, it gives CASSLGRQGEGTEAFF.

The gene calls are TRBV4-2 and TRBJ2-3; perhaps TRBD1 as D (5 bases). The V gene lost 4 bases and the J gene lost 0 bases, with 14 bases spanning the gap. The germline V gene encodes CDR1 LGHNA and CDR2 YNFKEQ. The CDR3 spans 16 residues. This chain's CDR3 is CASSLWTSTSTDTQYF. The DNA for the CDR3 is TGTGCCAGCAGCCTGTGGACATCTACTAGCACAGATACGCAGTATTTT.

The CDR3 loop reads CASSLVASGSDEQFF. The CDR3 nucleotides are TGTGCCAGCAGCTTAGTGGCTAGCGGGAGTGATGAGCAGTTCTTC. The genes are TRBV7-6 and TRBJ2-1, with 10 bases lining up with TRBD2. Germline V gene data show CDR1 as SGHVS and CDR2 as FNYEAQ. Trimming at V came to 1 base and at J to 8 bases, leaving 5 bases not matched to a gene. This CDR3 comprises 15 residues.

The chain joins TRBV30 to TRBJ1-4; 7 bases are a match to TRBD1. Germline assignment: CDR1 GTSNPN and CDR2 SVGIG (reference sequence). The junction had 11 bases not matched to a gene; V was cut back by 1 base and J by 0 bases. The CDR3 spans 18 residues. In DNA, the CDR3 is TGTGCCTGGAGTGCCCTGACAGGGATATTACCAACTAATGAAAAACTGTTTTTT. Its protein is CAWSALTGILPTNEKLFF.

CDR3 in DNA: TGCGCCAGCAGCCAAGATCCGCCCCCCAGGTACGGGGAGCTGTTTTTT. Amino acids: CASSQDPPPRYGELFF. The chain employs TRBV4-3 and TRBJ2-2; no definite D call. The germline V and J ends were trimmed by 0 bases and 7 bases, with 15 bases remaining between them. The CDR3 contains 16 residues. CDR1 and CDR2 (germline): LGHNA, YSLEER.

V is TRBV29-1 and J is TRBJ2-1; no firm D call. V lost 7 bases and J 4 bases, leaving 8 bases between the germline ends. This CDR3 spans 11 amino acids. From germline, CDR1 is SQVTM and CDR2 ANQGSEA. The CDR3 reads CSGRLYNEQFF. In DNA form, the CDR3 reads TGCAGCGGCCGGTTATACAATGAGCAGTTCTTC.

V usage is TRBV5-4 and J usage is TRBJ1-1; a possible D gene is TRBD1 (5 bases). The CDR3 totals 19 residues. CDR1 is SGHNT, CDR2 YYREEE, per germline (reference sequence). The V gene lost 2 bases and the J gene lost 1 base, with 24 bases spanning the gap. CDR3 nucleotides: TGTGCCAGCAGCTTTAGTTGGGGGACTCGCCCAGGCGCGAACACTGAAGCTTTCTTT. Its protein is CASSFSWGTRPGANTEAFF.

The genes are TRBV14 and TRBJ1-1, with TRBD1 identical over 8 bases. CDR3 length: 17 residues. Germline CDR1 is SGHDN and CDR2 is FVKESK. V shed 0 bases and J 4 bases; nucleotides not matched to a gene: 10. The CDR3, as DNA: TGTGCCAGCAGCCAAGAAGACAGGGGAAGTGGGAGCACTGAAGCTTTCTTT. Its translation: CASSQEDRGSGSTEAFF.